These 10 T cell receptor beta chains were sequenced from one sample in a study of immune evolution from preneoplasia to lung adenocarcinoma. The table came from immunoSEQ multiplex PCR; TCRdb's copy has only in-frame clones and leaves some out. The table shows 5,500 to 6,000 clones, with over 65% occurring only once. The specimen sequenced was FFPE lung adenocarcinoma in situ tissue. The receptors derive from a person between 60 and 80 years old with lung adenocarcinoma.

The CDR3, as DNA: TGCGCCAGCAGCTCCCGGGGGACTATAGGGGAAGCTTTCTTT. The encoded protein is CASSSRGTIGEAFF. The chain joins TRBV5-1 to TRBJ1-1; perhaps TRBD1 as D (5 bases). Trimming took off 3 bases at V and 8 bases at J, with 17 bases between the two ends. Germline V lookup: CDR1 SGHRS, CDR2 YFSETQ. The CDR3 has 14 amino acids.

This rearrangement joins TRBV19 to TRBJ1-5, with D possibly being TRBD1 (6 bases). Trimming took off 3 bases at V and 0 bases at J, with 24 bases between the two ends. The CDR3 is 20 amino acids. Germline V CDR1 and CDR2: LNHDA, SQIVND (reference sequence). The CDR3 here is CASSISYPIRGGISNQPQHF. The CDR3 DNA follows: TGTGCCAGTAGTATCTCCTATCCTATTCGGGGGGGCATTAGCAATCAGCCCCAGCATTTT.

V is TRBV7-9 and J is TRBJ2-3; 13 bases fit TRBD2. J lost 2 bases, V lost 3 bases, and 5 bases had no gene match. The CDR3 contains 17 residues. The germline V gene encodes CDR1 SEHNR and CDR2 FQNEAQ (reference sequence). The CDR3 nucleotides are TGTGCCAGCAGCTTTACAGGGACTAGCGGGGCCACAGATACGCAGTATTTT. Amino acid sequence: CASSFTGTSGATDTQYF.

This chain joins TRBV4-2 and TRBJ2-3, with no clear D. The CDR3 sequence is 15 residues long. The germline V gene encodes CDR1 LGHNA and CDR2 YNFKEQ. V dropped 0 bases and J dropped 3 bases, with 10 bases sitting between them. The CDR3 nucleotides are TGTGCCAGCAGCCAAGAACCGCTTACGACAGATACGCAGTATTTT. This sequence encodes CASSQEPLTTDTQYF.

Comment on this clone: At one end the junction does not follow the germline gene, possibly because of a read error. The sample contains more than one DNA sequence encoding this CDR3. The chain is built from TRBV5-4 and TRBJ1-2; 10 bases are a match to TRBD1. Looked up from germline, CDR1 is SGHNT and CDR2 is YYREEE (reference sequence). The CDR3 is 12 amino acids. CDR3: CASSLPDRGPTF. The CDR3, as DNA: TGTGCCAGCAGCTTACCCGACAGGGGGCCCACTTTC. The full variable domain, completed using reference TRBV5-4 and TRBJ1-2, is ETGVTQSPTHLIKTRGQQVTLRCSSQSGHNTVSWYQQALGQGPQFIFQYYREEENGRGNFPPRFSGLQFPNYSSELNVNALELDDSALYLCASSLPDRGPTFGSGTRLTVV.

The rearrangement uses TRBV6-5 and TRBJ1-2; TRBD1 might be the D (5 bases). This CDR3 comprises 15 residues. The germline CDR1 and CDR2 sequences are MNHEY and SVGAGI. V was trimmed by 4 bases and J by 4 bases, leaving 16 bases between them. This CDR3 reads CASSSFRQIFYGYTF. DNA for the CDR3: TGTGCCAGCAGTTCCTTTCGACAGATTTTCTATGGCTACACCTTC.

The CDR3 is CASRTQTGELFF. CDR3 sequence (DNA): TGTGCCAGCCGGACCCAAACCGGGGAGCTGTTTTTT. The chain joins TRBV18 to TRBJ2-2, with D unclear. This CDR3 region has 12 residues. The V end was cut by 8 bases, the J end by 5 bases, with 9 bases between. CDR1 is KGHSH and CDR2 is LQKENI in the germline V gene.

The V call is TRBV28, the J call TRBJ1-1; D not certain. This CDR3 has 13 residues. Germline V lookup: CDR1 MDHEN, CDR2 SYDVKM. Trimming removed 3 bases at V and 0 bases at J, with 5 bases between. The CDR3 here is CASSLSVNTEAFF. The CDR3 DNA follows: TGTGCCAGCAGTTTGTCTGTGAACACTGAAGCTTTCTTT.

This chain connects TRBV19 to TRBJ2-4; tentatively, D is TRBD1 or TRBD2 (5 bases each). The germline V gene encodes CDR1 LNHDA and CDR2 SQIVND (reference sequence). The length of the CDR3 is 11 residues. Between the trimmed V and J ends, which lost 9 bases and 8 bases, there was a span of 11 bases. DNA of the CDR3: TGTGCCAGCAGGGAGTTAGACATTCAGTACTTC. Protein product: CASRELDIQYF.

This clone was seen a handful of times. This sequence joins TRBV27 and TRBJ2-7; 9 bases align to TRBD1. In germline, CDR1 is MNHEY, CDR2 SMNVEV (reference sequence). J lost 3 bases, V lost 7 bases, and 7 bases had no gene match. CDR3 length equals 14 residues. CDR3 residues: CASMPGTGYYEQYF. CDR3 nucleotide sequence: TGTGCCAGCATGCCCGGGACAGGGTACTACGAGCAGTACTTC.